One and the same sample provided the 25 T cell receptor beta chains below, sequenced in a study of lymphopenia after photon versus proton radiotherapy. Clones were sequenced by immunoSEQ multiplex PCR, and TCRdb holds only the in-frame ones, with some missing. The data hold about 25,000 clones, with approximately 90% observed a single time. The specimen was peripheral blood, collected from a patient treated with photon-based radiotherapy. These receptors were taken from a man aged 50-60 years with gastric cancer.

The chain recombines TRBV2 with TRBJ2-3, with TRBD1 identical over 7 bases. The CDR3 sequence is 15 residues long. In germline, CDR1 is SNHLY, CDR2 FYNNEI. With V trimmed by 6 bases and J by 2 bases, 8 bases remained unmatched. The CDR3, as DNA: TGTGCCAGCAGCGCCAGGACAGGAATCACAGATACGCAGTATTTT. This gives the protein CASSARTGITDTQYF.

The genes are TRBV10-2 and TRBJ2-7, with 7 bases lining up with TRBD2. The CDR3 covers 13 residues. Trimming removed 2 bases from V and 3 bases from J; junction bases left unmatched: 1. Germline CDR1 reads WSHSY; CDR2 reads SAAADI. DNA for the CDR3: TGCGCCAGCAGTGAGACGGGGGGCTACGAGCAGTACGTC. Its translation: CASSETGGYEQYV.

The CDR3: CASRRQATNEKLFF. CDR3 bases: TGTGCCAGCAGACGACAGGCAACTAATGAAAAACTGTTTTTT. The chain uses TRBV27 and TRBJ1-4; the D gene is possibly TRBD1 (6 bases). The CDR3 is 14 residues long. Germline V gene data show CDR1 as MNHEY and CDR2 as SMNVEV (reference sequence). V lost 6 bases and J 0 bases, leaving 8 bases between the germline ends.

The rearrangement uses TRBV11-2 and TRBJ2-5; no clear D. The CDR3 is made up of 13 amino acids. Per the germline V gene, CDR1 is SGHAT and CDR2 is FQNNGV. The V gene lost 3 bases and the J gene lost 5 bases, with 10 bases spanning the gap. CDR3 sequence: CASSLAKGETQYF. DNA for the CDR3: TGTGCCAGCAGCTTGGCAAAAGGGGAGACCCAGTACTTC.

This clone was seen a few times. The genes are TRBV13 and TRBJ2-3; possibly TRBD1 or TRBD2 for D (6 bases each). The germline gives CDR1 PRHDT, CDR2 FYEKMQ (reference sequence). The CDR3 spans 17 residues. Trimming took off 5 bases at V and 4 bases at J, with 22 bases between the two ends. The CDR3 protein is CASSRGNMGGGADTQYF. In DNA form, the CDR3 reads TGTGCCAGCAGCAGGGGTAACATGGGGGGCGGCGCAGATACGCAGTATTTT.

The rearrangement joins TRBV2 to TRBJ2-5; a weak D match, TRBD1 (5 bases). Germline CDR1 SNHLY, CDR2 FYNNEI. V lost 4 bases and J 5 bases, leaving 17 bases between the germline ends. The CDR3 loop spans 15 amino acids. The CDR3 reads CASSAQGVVVETQYF. CDR3 bases: TGTGCCAGCAGTGCCCAGGGCGTCGTGGTGGAGACCCAGTACTTC. The full variable domain, completed using reference TRBV2 and TRBJ2-5, is EPEVTQTPSHQVTQMGQEVILRCVPISNHLYFYWYRQILGQKVEFLVSFYNNEISEKSEIFDDQFSVERPDGSNFTLKIRSTKLEDSAMYFCASSAQGVVVETQYFGPGTRLLVL.

V is TRBV6-6 and J is TRBJ1-4, with TRBD1 matching over 7 bases. Germline assignment: CDR1 MNHNY and CDR2 SVGAGI (reference sequence). V shed 5 bases and J 5 bases; nucleotides not matched to a gene: 8. This CDR3 is built from 15 residues. This chain's CDR3 is CASSKTGTENEKLFF. The CDR3 nucleotides read TGTGCCAGCAGTAAAACCGGGACAGAGAATGAAAAACTGTTTTTT.

This clone was found once. The chain carries TRBV21-1 and TRBJ1-1. TRBV21-1 is a known pseudogene. The CDR3 has 14 residues. CDR3 in DNA: TGTGCCAGCACCTGGACTTCCATGAACACTGAAGCTTTCTTT. It translates to CASTWTSMNTEAFF.

The rearrangement joins TRBV19 to TRBJ2-3; D gene uncertain. Germline values: CDR1 LNHDA, CDR2 SQIVND (reference sequence). This CDR3 region has 14 residues. Trimming took off 2 bases at V and 3 bases at J, with 9 bases between the two ends. The CDR3, as DNA: TGTGCCAGTAGTATACTTACCGGGACAGATACGCAGTATTTT. Its translation is CASSILTGTDTQYF.

V usage is TRBV4-3 and J usage is TRBJ1-4; no clear D gene. Germline CDR1 and CDR2: LGHNA and YSLEER. Trimming removed 0 bases at V and 7 bases at J, with 12 bases between. CDR3 size: 15 residues. CDR3 nucleotide sequence: TGCGCCAGCAGCCAAGAGAGCGAATTCGCTGAAAAACTGTTTTTT. This encodes CASSQESEFAEKLFF.

The rearrangement links TRBV7-2 to TRBJ1-1; tentative D call: TRBD1 (5 bases). V lost 1 base, J lost 1 base, and 10 bases lay in between. The CDR3 is 15 amino acids. The V gene's germline CDR1 is SGHTA and CDR2 FQGNSA. The CDR3 nucleotides read TGTGCCAGCAGCTTAGTCCTGGGGACGAACACTGAAGCTTTCTTT. This codes for CASSLVLGTNTEAFF.

This chain joins TRBV7-8 and TRBJ2-5; tentative D call: TRBD2 (5 bases). Germline lookup yields CDR1 SGHVS and CDR2 FQNEAQ. The CDR3 has 14 amino acids. V dropped 3 bases and J dropped 2 bases, with 10 bases sitting between them. The CDR3 bases are TGTGCCAGCAGCTTGGACTTGTTACAAGAGACCCAGTACTTC. It is translated as CASSLDLLQETQYF.

This clone was found a few times. The chain employs TRBV9 and TRBJ1-2; TRBD1 matches at 7 bases. The CDR3 spans 14 residues. Trimming cost V 4 bases and J 4 bases; bases outside gene matches: 7. Germline V gene data show CDR1 as SGDLS and CDR2 as YYNGEE. CDR3 amino acids: CASSKFGTAYGYTF. CDR3 nucleotides: TGTGCCAGCAGCAAATTCGGGACAGCCTATGGCTACACCTTC.

The chain recombines TRBV5-6 with TRBJ1-1; no firm D call. The germline V gene has CDR1 SGHDT and CDR2 YYEEEE. The CDR3 is 15 amino acids. Trimming removed 0 bases at V and 3 bases at J, with 12 bases between. In DNA, the CDR3 is TGTGCCAGCAGCTTGGGTCAAGAGAGATACACTGAAGCTTTCTTT. It encodes CASSLGQERYTEAFF. Full variable domain (outside the CDR3, taken from reference TRBV5-6 and TRBJ1-1): DAGVTQSPTHLIKTRGQQVTLRCSPKSGHDTVSWYQQALGQGPQFIFQYYEEEERQRGNFPDRFSGHQFPNYSSELNVNALLLGDSALYLCASSLGQERYTEAFFGQGTRLTVV.

The chain carries TRBV29-1 and TRBJ1-2; D gene uncertain. The CDR3 is 12 residues long. Germline CDR1 reads SQVTM; CDR2 reads ANQGSEA. V lost 7 bases, J lost 0 bases, and 9 bases lay in between. CDR3 sequence: CSGTGANYGYTF. The CDR3 coding sequence is TGCAGCGGGACCGGGGCTAACTATGGCTACACCTTC.

The rearrangement links TRBV19 to TRBJ2-4, with TRBD2 identical over 7 bases. The CDR3 spans 15 residues. In germline, CDR1 is LNHDA, CDR2 SQIVND (reference sequence). After removal of 5 bases from V and 2 bases from J, the junction contained 6 bases not matched to a gene. The CDR3 nucleotides read TGTGCCAGTAGTGGACTAGTCCTCACCAAAAACATTCAGTACTTC. It encodes CASSGLVLTKNIQYF.

This clone was counted between two and nine times. This sequence joins TRBV13 and TRBJ1-1, with D perhaps TRBD1 (5 bases). Germline-derived CDR1 and CDR2 are PRHDT and FYEKMQ (reference sequence). V gave up 4 bases and J gave up 5 bases, with 11 bases separating them. The CDR3 is 13 residues long. This CDR3 reads CASSSTGYTEAFF. DNA of the CDR3: TGTGCCAGCAGCTCTACAGGATATACTGAAGCTTTCTTT.

In its sample, this clone was seen once. V usage is TRBV6-6 and J usage is TRBJ2-5; D unresolved. Germline values: CDR1 MNHNY, CDR2 SVGAGI (reference sequence). Trimming left V 0 bases short and J 2 bases short, with 7 bases between. The length of the CDR3 is 14 residues. The CDR3 nucleotides are TGTGCCAGCAGTTACTCGAACAGACAAGAGACCCAGTACTTC. Translating it yields CASSYSNRQETQYF.

The chain is built from TRBV5-1 and TRBJ1-1; D unclear. This CDR3 spans 12 amino acids. Germline values: CDR1 SGHRS, CDR2 YFSETQ. The ends were cut back, 3 bases at V and 6 bases at J, with 9 bases in the middle. CDR3 DNA: TGCGCCAGCAGCTACGGGAAGTCTGAAGCTTTCTTT. This encodes CASSYGKSEAFF.

The gene calls are TRBV9 and TRBJ2-1; the D gene is possibly TRBD2 (5 bases). From germline, CDR1 is SGDLS and CDR2 YYNGEE. V was pared by 4 bases and J by 4 bases, with 12 bases between. The CDR3 is 14 amino acids. CDR3 coding DNA: TGTGCCAGCAGCTTCACCGGGGAATACAATGAGCAGTTCTTC. Its translation is CASSFTGEYNEQFF.

CDR3 nucleotides: TGTGCCAGCAGCTTGCTAGCGGGGGGTCAAGAGACCCAGTACTTC. Amino acid sequence: CASSLLAGGQETQYF. This sequence joins TRBV5-6 and TRBJ2-5; TRBD2 aligns across 11 bases. Losses at the gene ends were 1 base for V and 2 bases for J; bases not matched to a gene: 1. The CDR3 consists of 15 residues. Germline CDR1 and CDR2: SGHDT and YYEEEE. Combining the CDR3 with reference TRBV5-6 and TRBJ2-5 gives the whole variable domain DAGVTQSPTHLIKTRGQQVTLRCSPKSGHDTVSWYQQALGQGPQFIFQYYEEEERQRGNFPDRFSGHQFPNYSSELNVNALLLGDSALYLCASSLLAGGQETQYFGPGTRLLVL.

V and J are TRBV7-2 and TRBJ2-7, with D hard to call. Germline lookup yields CDR1 SGHTA and CDR2 FQGNSA. V was clipped by 5 bases and J by 0 bases, with 11 bases between them. This CDR3 spans 14 amino acids. The CDR3 DNA sequence: TGTGCCAGCAGCATACCCGGAAACTCCTACGAGCAGTACTTC. Protein: CASSIPGNSYEQYF.

This clone came up a few times. The V and J genes are TRBV7-6 and TRBJ1-3; TRBD1 aligns across 7 bases. The CDR3 consists of 15 residues. V dropped 7 bases and J dropped 3; count of bases not matched to a gene: 9. CDR1 and CDR2 from the germline V gene are SGHVS and FNYEAQ. The CDR3 region has the DNA TGTGCCAGCACCCAGGGGGGACTCAATGGAAACACCATATATTTT. Protein product: CASTQGGLNGNTIYF.

The chain carries TRBV5-1 and TRBJ2-5; perhaps TRBD2 as D (5 bases). The CDR3 runs 13 residues. Germline lookup yields CDR1 SGHRS and CDR2 YFSETQ. V was shortened by 2 bases and J by 2 bases, with 7 bases between the two germline ends. The CDR3 loop reads CASSFGVQETQYF. The CDR3 DNA reads as TGCGCCAGCAGCTTCGGGGTTCAAGAGACCCAGTACTTC.

The chain has TRBV28 and TRBJ1-1; D uncertain. Trimming removed 5 bases from V and 0 bases from J, with 7 bases in between. Germline CDR1 and CDR2: MDHEN and SYDVKM. The CDR3 sequence is 13 residues long. This CDR3 is CASSAPMNTEAFF. The CDR3 DNA is TGTGCCAGCAGTGCTCCGATGAACACTGAAGCTTTCTTT.